The rows below give T cell receptor beta chains drawn from one sample of a study of T-cell memory formation after mild COVID-19. TCRdb ran MiXCR on the 5' RACE reads and lists one entry per CDR3 protein. The sample consists of 400,000 to 500,000 distinct CDR3 sequences, 20% of them appearing once. Sequenced input: PBMCs or a T cell subset sorted from them (not recorded which). Every receptor here comes from an adult woman who had mild COVID-19 (a few samples of this study predate the infection). Cell type and time point are not known. The CDR3 runs from the conserved cysteine through the conserved F or W. A D gene is named only where the DNA matches it firmly. Expanded clones get a size class; other rows say once, few or many, or leave the size out.

v_call	cdr3_length	d_call	j_call	clone_size	cdr3_nt	cdr3_aa
TRBV4-2	16	.	TRBJ2-1	.	TGTGCCAGCAGCCAAGATCTAGGTAGCCAGGCGCATGAGCAGTTCTTC	CASSQDLGSQAHEQFF
TRBV6-2/TRBV6-3	19	TRBD2	TRBJ2-4	few	TGTGCCAGCAGTTACTCCCCCGCGACTAGCGGGGCAGCCAAAAACATTCAGTACTTC	CASSYSPATSGAAKNIQYF
TRBV12-3/TRBV12-4	14	.	TRBJ1-6	.	TGTGCCAGCAGTTTACAACAGGTTAATTCACCCCTCCACTTT	CASSLQQVNSPLHF
TRBV4-1	14	.	TRBJ1-5	few	TGCGCCAGCAGCCAAGGGACTAGCAATCAGCCCCAGCATTTT	CASSQGTSNQPQHF
TRBV20-1	14	TRBD2	TRBJ2-2	.	TGCAGTCCTAAACGGGGGGGATCAGCCGGGGAGCTGTTTTTT	CSPKRGGSAGELFF
TRBV7-9	16	TRBD2	TRBJ2-1	.	TGTGCCAGCAGCCGACCAGCGGGGGTCCCCTACAATGAGCAGTTCTTC	CASSRPAGVPYNEQFF
TRBV6-2/TRBV6-3	17	TRBD2	TRBJ2-1	few	TGTGCCAGCAGTTCGGTAGCGGGAGGAACCAGTTTTGGTGAGCAGTTCTTC	CASSSVAGGTSFGEQFF
TRBV30	16	TRBD1	TRBJ2-7	.	TGTGCCTGGAGCCTCGGACAGGGGGCGCGGGCATACGAGCAGTACTTC	CAWSLGQGARAYEQYF
TRBV29-1	17	TRBD1	TRBJ1-2	.	TGCAGCGTAACACCAGGGACAGGGGGTAGTAACGACTATGGCTACACCTTC	CSVTPGTGGSNDYGYTF
TRBV7-9	13	TRBD1	TRBJ1-4	few	TGTGCCAGCAGCCCAGGACAGGTTGAAAAACTGTTTTTT	CASSPGQVEKLFF
TRBV5-1	13	.	TRBJ2-7	.	TGCGCCAGCAGCTTAACTCCTCCCGCCGAGCAGTACTTC	CASSLTPPAEQYF
TRBV29-1	13	.	TRBJ1-2	.	TGCAGCGTCCCGAGGCTAGGAAACTATGGCTACACCTTC	CSVPRLGNYGYTF
TRBV28	15	.	TRBJ2-3	few	TGTGCCAGCAGTTTCCGACAGGATATTGCAGATACGCAGTATTTT	CASSFRQDIADTQYF
TRBV12-3/TRBV12-4	16	TRBD1	TRBJ2-3	few	TGTGCCAGCAGATATAGACAGGGTCTGAGCACAGATACGCAGTATTTT	CASRYRQGLSTDTQYF
TRBV4-2	14	TRBD1	TRBJ1-1	.	TGTGCCAGCAGCCAACCTGGACAGGCTGGGGGAGCTTTCTTT	CASSQPGQAGGAFF
TRBV12-3/TRBV12-4	15	TRBD1	TRBJ2-1	.	TGTGCCAGCACTCTTCCGGGACAGGGGGCGTGGGAGCAGTTCTTC	CASTLPGQGAWEQFF
TRBV7-6	15	TRBD1	TRBJ2-2	many	TGTGCCAGCAGCTTATCCCGGGACAGCACCGGGGAGCTGTTTTTT	CASSLSRDSTGELFF